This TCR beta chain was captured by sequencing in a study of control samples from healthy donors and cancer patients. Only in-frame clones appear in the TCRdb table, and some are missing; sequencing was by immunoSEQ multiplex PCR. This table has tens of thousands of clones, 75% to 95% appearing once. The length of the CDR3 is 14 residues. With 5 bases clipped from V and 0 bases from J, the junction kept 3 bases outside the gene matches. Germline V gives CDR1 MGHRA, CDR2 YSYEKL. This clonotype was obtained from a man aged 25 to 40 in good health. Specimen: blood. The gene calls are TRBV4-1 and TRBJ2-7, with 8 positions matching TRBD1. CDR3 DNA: TGCGCCAGCAGCACAGGGGGACCCTCCTACGAGCAGTACTTC. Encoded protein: CASSTGGPSYEQYF.